Sequencing of this TCR beta chain was carried out in a study of blood T cell repertoires in COVID-19. Study-wide context: Researchers got acute and convalescent COVID-19 samples from the United States, Italy and Spain. PBMCs, B-cell-depleted T cells, or T cells provided the cDNA or gDNA that made up the material.

V shed 11 bases and J 1 base; nucleotides not matched to a gene: 6. This CDR3 has 13 residues. Germline CDR1 MNHEY, CDR2 SVGAGI. How the authors handled the data: For nucleated cells, counts were estimated from reference gene primer amplification. Produced via immunoSEQ multiplex PCR; TCRdb's table is partial and in-frame only. V and J calls and clone size are given by that table; D and trimming were obtained from the DNA. Of 100,000 or so clones in the sample, 75% to 95% were seen once. The V call is TRBV6-5, the J call TRBJ1-1, with 8 bases matching TRBD1. Sequenced input: peripheral blood. The receptor's source is a woman aged 45-65 years in a cohort sampled during active COVID-19. This chain's CDR3 is CAVRTGKNTEAFF. The CDR3 DNA sequence: TGTGCCGTCCGGACAGGGAAGAACACTGAAGCTTTCTTT.